The 18 T cell receptor beta chains presented below share a single source sample, sequenced in a study of T cell clusters in autoimmune cytopenias. TRB was amplified by touch-down multiplex PCR, primer pools A and B combined. No DNA is given; TCRdb re-called the multiplex PCR reads and lists each CDR3 protein once. In total, the table holds 3,000 to 4,000 distinct CDR3 sequences. TRB amplification used around 0.25 ug of peripheral blood genomic DNA. This sample was shared with a second study, whose subject was T cell repertoires in aging, cancer and after chemotherapy.

The sample consisted of peripheral blood. These receptors all come from a human donor in good health.

Its frequency marks this clonotype as medium-sized. The V gene is TRBV7-6, the J gene TRBJ2-7; TCRdb's D call of TRBD1 is untestable without DNA. The CDR3 runs 13 residues. Per germline, CDR1 SGHVS and CDR2 FNYEAQ. CDR3 in amino acids: CASSLDRVYEQYF. The whole variable domain, filled in from reference TRBV7-6 and TRBJ2-7, reads GAGVSQSPRYKVTKRGQDVALRCDPISGHVSLYWYRQALGQGPEFLTYFNYEAQQDKSGLPNDRFSAERPEGSISTLTIQRTEQRDSAMYRCASSLDRVYEQYFGPGTRLTVT.

This clonotype is deemed medium-sized (0.01 to 0.1%) by its frequency. The genes are TRBV6-5 and TRBJ2-1; TCRdb calls TRBD2, which cannot be checked without DNA. CDR1 MNHEY and CDR2 SVGAGI come from the germline V gene. The CDR3 contains 14 residues. CDR3 protein: CASRREGETNEQFF.

This clonotype registers medium-sized by frequency. CDR3 region: CATSSLRDSGANVLTF. The chain couples TRBV15 to TRBJ2-6; the TCRdb call, TRBD1, lacks DNA for checking. The CDR3 consists of 16 residues. The V gene's germline CDR1 is LNHNV and CDR2 YYDKDF (reference sequence). Variable domain in full (rest from reference TRBV15 and TRBJ2-6): DAMVIQNPRYQVTQFGKPVTLSCSQTLNHNVMYWYQQKSSQAPKLLFHYYDKDFNNEADTPDNFQSRRPNTSFCFLDIRSPGLGDTAMYLCATSSLRDSGANVLTFGAGSRLTVL.

This clonotype is called medium-sized based on its frequency. This chain connects TRBV6-5 to TRBJ1-1. The CDR3 has 14 residues. From germline, CDR1 is MNHEY and CDR2 SVGAGI. CDR3 loop: CASTSRGMNTEAFF.

By frequency, this clonotype registers medium-sized. This chain links TRBV5-6 with TRBJ1-1. Germline V gives CDR1 SGHDT, CDR2 YYEEEE. This CDR3 contains 14 residues. The CDR3 here is CASSPSLLNTEAFF.

Its frequency marks this clonotype as large (0.1 to 1%). The genes are TRBV29-1 and TRBJ2-7; the TCRdb D gene call, TRBD1, has no DNA to confirm it. There are 13 residues in the CDR3. CDR1 and CDR2 from the germline V gene are SQVTM and ANQGSEA. CDR3 sequence: CSVANRGTDEQYF.

Frequency places this clonotype as medium-sized. The CDR3 spells CASSTGREKPNTEAFF. The V and J genes are TRBV5-1 and TRBJ1-1; TCRdb selects TRBD1, and the lack of DNA leaves this call unchecked. From germline, CDR1 is SGHRS and CDR2 YFSETQ. The CDR3 runs to 16 residues.

Measured by frequency, this clonotype is medium-sized. This chain links TRBV6-2 or TRBV6-3 with TRBJ1-1; TCRdb picks TRBD1, but there is no DNA to check that call. This CDR3 has 15 amino acids. The germline CDR1 and CDR2 sequences are MNHEY and SVGEGT. CDR3 in amino acids: CASSRADRVSTEAFF.

The genes are TRBV28 and TRBJ2-5; no DNA is available, so the TRBD2 call from TCRdb remains unchecked. The CDR3 runs to 16 residues. From germline, CDR1 is MDHEN and CDR2 SYDVKM. The CDR3 loop is CASSLGLAGGRQTQYF.

The chain joins TRBV7-9 to TRBJ1-6; the TRBD1 assignment by TCRdb is unverifiable without DNA. The length of the CDR3 is 14 residues. The V gene's germline CDR1 is SEHNR and CDR2 FQNEAQ (reference sequence). The CDR3: CASSSPGYNSPLHF.

V and J are TRBV5-1 and TRBJ2-3. From germline, CDR1 is SGHRS and CDR2 YFSETQ. The CDR3 covers 13 residues. CDR3: CASHIELADTQYF.

By frequency, this clonotype registers medium-sized (0.01 to 0.1%). The chain joins TRBV9 to TRBJ2-2; the TRBD1 assignment by TCRdb is unverifiable without DNA. The CDR3 contains 16 residues. Germline V gene lookup returns CDR1 SGDLS and CDR2 YYNGEE. This CDR3 is CASSVTGGIDTGELFF.

This clonotype is identified as medium-sized from frequency. The chain has TRBV14 and TRBJ2-7; lacking DNA, the TRBD1 call made by TCRdb goes unchecked. The CDR3 runs 16 residues. The germline V gene encodes CDR1 SGHDN and CDR2 FVKESK. CDR3 residues: CASSQDPGQDSYEQYF.

This clonotype counts as medium-sized by frequency. V is TRBV7-9 and J is TRBJ2-5; TCRdb reports TRBD2, a call that lacks DNA to check it against. The germline V gene encodes CDR1 SEHNR and CDR2 FQNEAQ (reference sequence). The length of the CDR3 is 12 residues. This CDR3 is CASSSLAETQYF.

Considering frequency, this clonotype is medium-sized. V gene TRBV7-6 combines with J gene TRBJ2-1; the TCRdb call, TRBD1, lacks DNA for checking. Germline values: CDR1 SGHVS, CDR2 FNYEAQ. This CDR3 spans 16 amino acids. CDR3 loop: CASSLALAGHVNEQFF.

This chain connects TRBV14 to TRBJ1-2; checking the TCRdb D call of TRBD1 is not possible without DNA. CDR3 length: 16 amino acids. CDR1 SGHDN and CDR2 FVKESK come from the germline V gene. This CDR3 reads CASSQAKWGRDYGYTF.

This rearrangement joins TRBV25-1 to TRBJ2-3; TCRdb returns TRBD1, unconfirmable since there is no DNA. Germline-derived CDR1 and CDR2 are MGHDK and SYGVNS. The CDR3 totals 16 residues. CDR3 residues: CASSDSLTGITDTQYF.

This sequence joins TRBV24-1 and TRBJ2-3; TCRdb indicates TRBD2, and absent DNA this call remains unverified. CDR1 is KGHDR and CDR2 is SFDVKD in the germline V gene. The CDR3 spans 17 residues. CDR3 amino acids: CATSEPLGLVSTDTQYF.